These 11 T cell receptor beta chains were all obtained from the same sample, sequenced in a study of EBV T-cell therapy then PD-1 blockade in nasopharyngeal carcinoma. Treatment here: AdE1-LMPpoly-expanded autologous EBV-specific T-cell therapy followed by anti-PD-1 nivolumab. Only in-frame clones appear in the TCRdb table, and some are missing; sequencing was by immunoSEQ multiplex PCR. The sample holds 20,000 to 25,000 clones, 82% seen once. Their target antigens are unknown. The sequencing used CD8+ T cells from blood, collected at day -245 from a patient whose treatment included autologous EBV-specific T cells and nivolumab. These receptors were taken from a middle-aged man with nasopharyngeal carcinoma.

This chain uses TRBV11-2 with TRBJ2-3, with TRBD2 matching over 8 bases. With 3 bases clipped from V and 2 bases from J, the junction kept 4 bases outside the gene matches. The germline V gene has CDR1 SGHAT and CDR2 FQNNGV. The length of the CDR3 is 15 residues. DNA for the CDR3: TGTGCCAGCAGCTTTGAGCGGGGGCCCACAGATACGCAGTATTTT. It codes for CASSFERGPTDTQYF.

The chain carries TRBV12-3 or TRBV12-4 and TRBJ2-7; the D call may be TRBD1 or TRBD2 (5 bases each). V shed 6 bases and J shed 4 bases, with 10 bases lying between them. The CDR3 covers 12 residues. The CDR3 DNA sequence: TGTGCCAGCAGCCCGGGACCTTACGAGCAGTACTTC. This codes for CASSPGPYEQYF.

The chain links TRBV27 to TRBJ2-3; D possibly corresponds to TRBD2 (6 bases). Germline CDR1 is MNHEY and CDR2 is SMNVEV (reference sequence). The CDR3 has 15 residues. V lost 7 bases to trimming and J lost 5 bases, with 19 bases between them. In DNA form, the CDR3 reads TGTGCCAGCACCCTATCAGCCGGGGGTGTAGATACGCAGTATTTT. Residues: CASTLSAGGVDTQYF.

This chain joins TRBV12-3 or TRBV12-4 and TRBJ2-7; no definite D call. The CDR3 length is 12 residues. Trimming removed 3 bases at V and 5 bases at J, with 8 bases between. The CDR3 loop reads CASSFFRDEQYF. CDR3 in DNA: TGTGCCAGCAGTTTTTTTCGCGACGAGCAGTACTTC.

The CDR3 protein is CASSFGGQIKEAFF. The DNA of the CDR3 is TGTGCCAGCAGCTTCGGTGGACAGATAAAAGAAGCTTTCTTT. This chain links TRBV7-9 with TRBJ1-1; the D gene is possibly TRBD1 (6 bases). Trimming removed 3 bases at V and 8 bases at J, with 16 bases between. This CDR3 is built from 14 residues. Per germline, CDR1 SEHNR and CDR2 FQNEAQ (reference sequence).

The genes are TRBV4-3 and TRBJ1-2; the D is unclear. Germline V gene sequence: CDR1 LGHNA, CDR2 YSLEER. This CDR3 region has 15 residues. V gave up 1 base and J gave up 4 bases, with 13 bases separating them. The CDR3 is CASSQVSQASYGYTF. CDR3 in DNA: TGCGCCAGCAGCCAAGTGAGCCAGGCGAGCTATGGCTACACCTTC.

The gene calls are TRBV4-1 and TRBJ2-2, with D uncertain. Germline CDR1 and CDR2: MGHRA and YSYEKL. Trimming shortened V by 3 bases and J by 5 bases, and 13 bases separated the two germline ends. CDR3 length: 15 residues. CDR3 sequence reads: CASSHPTTVTGELFF. The CDR3 DNA sequence: TGCGCCAGCAGCCACCCTACGACCGTTACCGGGGAGCTGTTTTTT.

J is TRBJ1-1 and V is TRBV7-8; 9 nucleotides match TRBD1. The germline CDR1 and CDR2 sequences are SGHVS and FQNEAQ. This CDR3 has 15 amino acids. Unmatched junction bases numbered 7, after V lost 4 bases and J lost 4 bases. The CDR3 nucleotides read TGTGCCAGCAGCTCACTGGACAGGGGTTCCACTGAAGCTTTCTTT. This gives the protein CASSSLDRGSTEAFF.

The chain couples TRBV6-2 or TRBV6-3 to TRBJ2-5, with 10 bases lining up with TRBD2. Trimming at V came to 5 bases and at J to 4 bases, leaving 10 bases not matched to a gene. Germline values: CDR1 MNHEY, CDR2 SVGEGT. CDR3 size: 16 residues. The CDR3: CASSTDLAGVRETQYF. The CDR3 DNA follows: TGTGCCAGCAGTACGGACCTAGCGGGGGTTCGAGAGACCCAGTACTTC.

This chain joins TRBV30 and TRBJ1-5; no clear D gene. This CDR3 is built from 12 residues. Germline lookup yields CDR1 GTSNPN and CDR2 SVGIG (reference sequence). Trimming cost V 2 bases and J 7 bases, with 9 bases left between them. CDR3 DNA sequence: TGTGCCTGGAGTCCCGGCAGCCAGCCCCAGCATTTT. Translated: CAWSPGSQPQHF.

This clone was seen just once. This chain connects TRBV12-3 or TRBV12-4 to TRBJ2-7; no clear D gene. Between the trimmed V and J ends, which lost 3 bases and 6 bases, there was a span of 6 bases. CDR3 size: 11 residues. CDR3 protein: CASSFSGEQYF. The CDR3 DNA follows: TGTGCCAGCAGTTTCTCTGGCGAGCAGTACTTC.